The 17 T cell receptor beta chains below all came from one sample that was sequenced in a study of CD4+ T cells in melanoma. Clones were sequenced by immunoSEQ multiplex PCR, and TCRdb holds only the in-frame ones, with some missing. This table has 110,000 to 150,000 clones, about 93% appearing once. The receptors were gathered from a human donor with melanoma.

The rearrangement uses TRBV29-1 and TRBJ1-2; D is possibly TRBD1 (6 bases). From germline, CDR1 is SQVTM and CDR2 ANQGSEA. V shed 3 bases and J shed 7 bases, with 12 bases lying between them. CDR3 size: 12 residues. The CDR3 DNA sequence: TGCAGCGTTGAGGCCGGGGGCGGTGGCTACACCTTC. Translation gives CSVEAGGGGYTF.

On this clone: At one end, the junction sequence differs from germline, possibly due to a read error. The chain has TRBV7-9 and TRBJ2-2; the D gene is possibly TRBD2 (6 bases). Per germline, CDR1 SEHNR and CDR2 FQNEAQ (reference sequence). This CDR3 is built from 16 residues. This CDR3 reads CASSLWAGTKTGELFF. For the CDR3, the DNA is TGTGCCAGCAGCTTATGGGCGGGGACGAAGACCGGGGAGCTGTTTTTT.

The chain recombines TRBV19 with TRBJ2-6, with D possibly TRBD1 on 6 matching bases. This CDR3 is 17 amino acids long. The germline V gene encodes CDR1 LNHDA and CDR2 SQIVND (reference sequence). V lost 5 bases and J lost 4, with 18 bases in between. The CDR3 DNA sequence: TGTGCCAGTAGTTCTACCCCCGCAGGGGAAGGGGCCAACGTCCTGACTTTC. This sequence encodes CASSSTPAGEGANVLTF.

V gene TRBV7-2 combines with J gene TRBJ1-1, with TRBD1 as a possible D gene (5 bases). V lost 2 bases, J lost 11 bases, and 21 bases lay in between. Looked up from germline, CDR1 is SGHTA and CDR2 is FQGNSA. The CDR3 sequence is 15 residues long. The CDR3 region is CASSLRRTGLNGAFF. The CDR3 DNA is TGTGCCAGCAGCTTAAGACGCACAGGACTGAATGGGGCTTTCTTT.

This clone was counted a few times. This rearrangement joins TRBV2 to TRBJ1-2, with TRBD1 identical over 10 bases. CDR1 is SNHLY, CDR2 FYNNEI, per germline. V shed 8 bases and J 7 bases; nucleotides not matched to a gene: 13. This CDR3 has 15 amino acids. As DNA, the CDR3 is TGTGCCAGCGAGCGTGACAGGGGGCAAGGGTTTGGCTACACCTTC. Translated, it gives CASERDRGQGFGYTF.

This clone appeared a few times. The rearrangement uses TRBV5-5 and TRBJ1-3; D possibly corresponds to TRBD1 (5 bases). Germline loops: CDR1 SGHKS, CDR2 YYEKEE (reference sequence). CDR3 length: 14 amino acids. Trimming shortened V by 4 bases and J by 8 bases, and 16 bases separated the two germline ends. Written as DNA, the CDR3 is TGTGCCAGCAGCACGGACGCAGGGCGGGACACCATATATTTT. Translated: CASSTDAGRDTIYF.

The genes are TRBV10-1 and TRBJ1-1; TRBD1 aligns across 8 bases. Germline loops: CDR1 WNHNN, CDR2 SYGVQD (reference sequence). After removal of 10 bases from V and 4 bases from J, the junction contained 8 bases not matched to a gene. The CDR3 totals 13 residues. CDR3 loop: CAKRGQGGTEAFF. CDR3 bases: TGCGCCAAAAGAGGACAGGGAGGCACTGAAGCTTTCTTT.

This chain uses TRBV30 with TRBJ1-1; possible D gene TRBD1, 5 bases. V lost 2 bases to trimming and J lost 1 base, with 11 bases between them. The CDR3 has 14 amino acids. Germline lookup yields CDR1 GTSNPN and CDR2 SVGIG (reference sequence). The CDR3 loop is CAWSSGARNTEAFF. As DNA, the CDR3 is TGTGCCTGGAGTTCCGGGGCTAGGAACACTGAAGCTTTCTTT.

The V call is TRBV19, the J call TRBJ1-5; no reliable D call. The CDR3 runs 13 residues. Germline loops: CDR1 LNHDA, CDR2 SQIVND (reference sequence). V was shortened by 7 bases and J by 5 bases, with 12 bases between the two germline ends. The CDR3 DNA is TGTGCCAGTACCGATAGAAGGGATCAGCCCCAGCATTTT. It translates to CASTDRRDQPQHF. The full variable domain, its missing parts supplied by reference TRBV19 and TRBJ1-5, is DGGITQSPKYLFRKEGQNVTLSCEQNLNHDAMYWYRQDPGQGLRLIYYSQIVNDFQKGDIAEGYSVSREKKESFPLTVTSAQKNPTAFYLCASTDRRDQPQHFGDGTRLSIL.

The rearrangement uses TRBV19 and TRBJ1-1; tentatively, D is TRBD1 (6 bases). CDR3 length: 17 residues. CDR1 LNHDA and CDR2 SQIVND come from the germline V gene (reference sequence). V lost 5 bases and J lost 4, with 23 bases in between. CDR3 region: CASSRRDMISGATEAFF. The CDR3 DNA reads TGTGCCAGTAGTCGCCGGGACATGATCTCGGGAGCCACTGAAGCTTTCTTT.

This clone was detected once. The genes are TRBV5-6 and TRBJ2-5; D is ambiguous. Trimming took 0 bases from V and 3 from J, leaving 6 bases between them. CDR3 length equals 13 residues. Germline values: CDR1 SGHDT, CDR2 YYEEEE. This chain's CDR3 is CASSLGAEETQYF. The CDR3 region has the DNA TGTGCCAGCAGCTTGGGTGCAGAAGAGACCCAGTACTTC.

The CDR3 nucleotides read TGTGCCAGCAAAATGGGACGGAATGGCAATCAGCCCCAGCATTTT. This gives the protein CASKMGRNGNQPQHF. The chain links TRBV6-5 to TRBJ1-5, with TRBD1 as a possible D gene (5 bases). The CDR3 length is 15 residues. CDR1 MNHEY and CDR2 SVGAGI come from the germline V gene. V lost 7 bases to trimming and J lost 2 bases, with 15 bases between them.

The chain has TRBV7-3 and TRBJ2-5; TRBD2 is a possible D gene (7 bases). The V and J ends lost 8 bases and 5 bases respectively, with 21 bases between them. Germline lookup yields CDR1 SGHTA and CDR2 FQGTGA. The CDR3 runs to 15 residues. CDR3 sequence: CASGHEGGPVETQYF. CDR3 nucleotides: TGTGCCAGCGGGCACGAGGGGGGGCCCGTGGAGACCCAGTACTTC.

The chain recombines TRBV7-2 with TRBJ2-7; D may be TRBD1 or TRBD2 (5 bases each). The CDR3 is 15 amino acids. The V and J ends lost 5 bases and 3 bases respectively, with 17 bases between them. Germline assignment: CDR1 SGHTA and CDR2 FQGNSA. In DNA form, the CDR3 reads TGTGCCAGCAGCCACGGGGTAGGGGAAGGCTACGAGCAGTACTTC. The encoded protein is CASSHGVGEGYEQYF.

This chain uses TRBV5-4 with TRBJ2-1, with D maybe TRBD2 (5 bases). CDR1 and CDR2 from the germline V gene are SGHNT and YYREEE (reference sequence). The CDR3 length is 14 residues. The germline V and J ends were trimmed by 4 bases and 4 bases, with 12 bases remaining between them. The CDR3 reads CASSAGPEYNEQFF. CDR3 bases: TGTGCCAGCAGCGCGGGCCCAGAGTACAATGAGCAGTTCTTC.

The rearrangement uses TRBV5-8 and TRBJ2-2; D remains ambiguous. CDR1 and CDR2 (germline): SGHTS, YDEGEE. This CDR3 comprises 12 residues. Trimming left V 0 bases short and J 7 bases short, with 4 bases between. The CDR3 is CASSLDVGELFF. CDR3 sequence (DNA): TGTGCCAGCAGCTTGGACGTCGGGGAGCTGTTTTTT.

This chain connects TRBV19 to TRBJ2-2; D assignment may be TRBD1 or TRBD2 (5 bases each). Trimming pared 8 bases from V and 4 bases from J, leaving 17 bases between. This CDR3 comprises 15 residues. CDR1 and CDR2 from the germline V gene are LNHDA and SQIVND (reference sequence). The CDR3 spells CASQVGPTGTGELFF. In nucleotides, the CDR3 is TGTGCCAGTCAAGTGGGACCCACGGGCACCGGGGAGCTGTTTTTT. The variable domain in full, with the rest retrieved from reference TRBV19 and TRBJ2-2, is DGGITQSPKYLFRKEGQNVTLSCEQNLNHDAMYWYRQDPGQGLRLIYYSQIVNDFQKGDIAEGYSVSREKKESFPLTVTSAQKNPTAFYLCASQVGPTGTGELFFGEGSRLTVL.